Listed here is a single T cell receptor (beta chain). Its specificity is unknown. The template used for profiling TCR beta VDJ and CDR3 was genomic DNA. TCRdb independently ran MiXCR on the reads; one entry per CDR3 protein. Of around 290,000 distinct CDR3 sequences in the sample, approximately 57% are singletons; the top ten hold around 1.3%. The junction had 23 bases not matched to a gene; V was cut back by 5 bases and J by 12 bases. Germline V lookup: CDR1 WNHNN, CDR2 SYGVQD (reference sequence). The CDR3 extends over 17 amino acids. Only patients with CD8+CD57+ cell expansion on flow cytometry were chosen for sequencing. Prior therapy had not been administered to any patient at the time of blood sampling. This sample stems from a study of CD8+CD57+ T cells in acquired aplastic anemia. Findings of the study overall: Patients shared twenty-nine CD8+ CDR3 sequences with controls.

This sequence originates from a human donor with aplastic anemia. This chain connects TRBV10-1 to TRBJ2-5; 8 bases are a match to TRBD1. The source material was sorted CD4+, CD8+, or CD8+CD57+ T cells (not recorded which) from PBMCs. This CDR3 reads CASSYGTGKRYQEAKYF. CDR3 bases: TGCGCCAGCAGTTACGGGACAGGCAAACGGTACCAAGAGGCCAAGTACTTC.